The 25 T cell receptor beta chains presented below share a single source sample, sequenced in a study of blood T cells in healthy people across ages. A sample-barcoded 5' primer and a J-beta primer mix were used in a second PCR of roughly 7 to 11 cycles. From the 5' RACE reads, TCRdb called clonotypes with MiXCR, one entry per CDR3 protein. The data contain fewer than 2 million distinct CDR3 sequences, about 39% of them singletons. Sample: blood. The receptor source for this set is a human donor in good health.

This clonotype showed up just a few times. The rearrangement joins TRBV5-6 to TRBJ2-7; D call uncertain. Per germline, CDR1 SGHDT and CDR2 YYEEEE. Trimming removed 0 bases at V and 0 bases at J, with 22 bases between. This CDR3 region has 19 residues. The CDR3 DNA is TGTGCCAGCAGCTTGGGACCTTTGATGACGCGGTTCTTCTCCTACGAGCAGTACTTC. Translating gives CASSLGPLMTRFFSYEQYF.

This chain joins TRBV20-1 and TRBJ1-1; D is unclear. CDR3 length equals 14 residues. Germline V gene sequence: CDR1 DFQATT, CDR2 SNEGSKA (reference sequence). V gave up 1 base and J gave up 4 bases, with 13 bases separating them. CDR3 loop: CSARVRRTLTEAFF. DNA of the CDR3: TGCAGTGCTAGAGTCCGCAGGACCCTCACTGAAGCTTTCTTT.

This clonotype occurred many times. A read error may produce the germline difference seen at one junction end. The V and J genes are TRBV7-2 and TRBJ2-7; D is unresolved. Germline V gene data show CDR1 as SGHTA and CDR2 as FQGNSA. The length of the CDR3 is 14 residues. The CDR3 loop reads CASSLVSSSYEQYF. The DNA for the CDR3 is TGCGCCAGCAGCTTAGTATCCAGCTCCTACGAGCAGTACTTC.

A remark on this clonotype: At one boundary the junction diverges from the germline segment, which might be a read error. The chain joins TRBV10-3 to TRBJ1-1; no firm D call. CDR1 and CDR2 from the germline V gene are ENHRY and SYGVKD. The CDR3 runs 15 residues. Here the CDR3 reads CAISDGPAGWTEAFF. CDR3 bases: TGTGCCATTAGTGACGGTCCCGCGGGTTGGACTGAAGCTTTCTTT.

This clonotype was counted a few times. The V call is TRBV28, the J call TRBJ2-3; D not resolved. The length of the CDR3 is 12 residues. CDR1 MDHEN and CDR2 SYDVKM come from the germline V gene. Trimming removed 6 bases at V and 4 bases at J, with 8 bases between. CDR3 DNA sequence: TGTGCCAGCAGAAAATTCCCAGATACGCAGTATTTT. This gives the protein CASRKFPDTQYF.

The chain employs TRBV20-1 and TRBJ1-3, with a possible D match to TRBD1 (6 bases). The germline V and J ends were trimmed by 0 bases and 1 base, with 22 bases remaining between them. Germline V gives CDR1 DFQATT, CDR2 SNEGSKA (reference sequence). There are 19 residues in the CDR3. This chain's CDR3 is CSARDHLTDRSPSGNTIYF. In DNA, the CDR3 is TGCAGTGCTAGAGACCACCTAACGGACAGAAGCCCGTCTGGAAACACCATATATTTT.

The V call is TRBV7-9, the J call TRBJ2-4; 9 bases are a match to TRBD1. Gene TRBJ2-7 matches the end of the DNA better, so the J call may be wrong. The CDR3 runs 15 residues. CDR1 and CDR2 (germline): SEHNR, FQNEAQ (reference sequence). CDR3 protein: CASAMNTGGTYEQYF. The CDR3, as DNA: TGTGCCAGCGCAATGAATACAGGGGGCACCTACGAGCAGTACTTC.

This clonotype has ten or more counts. The J gene is TRBJ2-3, the V gene TRBV20-1; D possibly corresponds to TRBD2 (5 bases). CDR3 length: 16 residues. Germline lookup yields CDR1 DFQATT and CDR2 SNEGSKA (reference sequence). Between the trimmed V and J ends, which lost 6 bases and 8 bases, there was a span of 27 bases. The DNA of the CDR3 is TGCAGTGCCGACCTTAAACTAGTGGGTTGGACGGGTACGCAGTATTTT. Translated: CSADLKLVGWTGTQYF.

The rearrangement uses TRBV6-5 and TRBJ1-4, with 9 nucleotides matching TRBD1. Germline CDR1 reads MNHEY; CDR2 reads SVGAGI. V lost 0 bases to trimming and J lost 3 bases; unmatched junction nucleotides: 11. This CDR3 is built from 19 residues. CDR3 loop: CASSYSYDRGRPANEKLFF. CDR3 DNA: TGTGCCAGCAGTTACTCGTACGACAGGGGGAGACCAGCTAATGAAAAACTGTTTTTT.

This chain links TRBV5-1 with TRBJ2-1; TRBD1 is a possible D gene (6 bases). The CDR3 loop spans 16 amino acids. Germline V gene data show CDR1 as SGHRS and CDR2 as YFSETQ. Trimming took 0 bases from V and 5 from J, leaving 15 bases between them. In DNA, the CDR3 is TGCGCCAGCAGCTTGGACCACAGGGTGACCCACAATGAGCAGTTCTTC. Translating gives CASSLDHRVTHNEQFF. The full variable domain, rest sourced from reference TRBV5-1 and TRBJ2-1, is KAGVTQTPRYLIKTRGQQVTLSCSPISGHRSVSWYQQTPGQGLQFLFEYFSETQRNKGNFPGRFSGRQFSNSRSEMNVSTLELGDSALYLCASSLDHRVTHNEQFFGPGTRLTVL.

This clonotype was found once. This chain connects TRBV4-1 to TRBJ2-3, with 9 nucleotides matching TRBD2. This CDR3 is built from 15 residues. CDR1 is MGHRA and CDR2 is YSYEKL in the germline V gene. J gave up 6 bases and V 5 bases, and 9 bases lay outside the gene matches. This CDR3 reads CASSTSGGISDTQYF. Written as DNA, the CDR3 is TGCGCCAGCAGCACGAGCGGGGGGATCTCCGATACGCAGTATTTT.

The chain is built from TRBV21-1 and TRBJ2-1. TRBV21-1 is designated a pseudogene. This CDR3 is 16 amino acids long. The CDR3 reads CASSRGSTNSYDEQFF. The CDR3 bases are TGTGCCAGCAGCAGAGGCTCAACAAACTCCTACGATGAGCAGTTCTTC.

The rearrangement joins TRBV5-1 to TRBJ2-1, with TRBD1 matching over 10 bases. CDR3 length: 14 residues. Germline lookup yields CDR1 SGHRS and CDR2 YFSETQ. Losses at the gene ends were 5 bases for V and 4 bases for J; bases not matched to a gene: 3. The CDR3 here is CASRDRGIYNEQFF. Written as DNA, the CDR3 is TGCGCCAGCAGGGACAGGGGGATTTACAATGAGCAGTTCTTC.

This clonotype was recorded at least ten times. This chain joins TRBV29-1 and TRBJ1-2; D remains unclear. Trimming cost V 4 bases and J 5 bases, with 14 bases left between them. CDR1 is SQVTM, CDR2 ANQGSEA, per germline. This CDR3 contains 13 residues. This CDR3 is CSVGVGNAYGYTF. The CDR3 bases are TGCAGCGTTGGAGTGGGCAACGCGTATGGCTACACCTTC.

CDR3 sequence: CAISTRLDYEQFF. The DNA of the CDR3 is TGTGCCATCAGCACCCGACTAGACTATGAGCAGTTCTTC. V usage is TRBV10-3 and J usage is TRBJ2-1; TRBD2 is a possible D gene (6 bases). The CDR3 is made up of 13 amino acids. Looked up from germline, CDR1 is ENHRY and CDR2 is SYGVKD. V lost 6 bases, J lost 8 bases, and 14 bases lay in between.

Only a few counts were recorded for this clonotype. V gene TRBV12-3 or TRBV12-4 combines with J gene TRBJ2-3; D ambiguous. Trimming removed 7 bases from V and 2 bases from J, with 10 bases in between. The CDR3 length is 13 residues. CDR3 nucleotides: TGTGCCAGCATGGTGGGATCCACAGATACGCAGTATTTT. Amino acid sequence: CASMVGSTDTQYF.

The V gene is TRBV4-2, the J gene TRBJ2-6, with D tentatively TRBD1 or TRBD2 (5 bases each). Trimming took off 4 bases at V and 1 base at J, with 17 bases between the two ends. This CDR3 comprises 18 residues. Per the germline V gene, CDR1 is LGHNA and CDR2 is YNFKEQ. The chain's CDR3 is CASSPLMQGVSGANVLTF. In DNA form, the CDR3 reads TGTGCCAGCAGCCCCCTGATGCAGGGAGTTTCTGGGGCCAACGTCCTGACTTTC.

The chain combines TRBV28 with TRBJ1-6, with D possibly matching TRBD1 (6 bases). CDR3 length: 15 residues. Trimming cost V 6 bases and J 6 bases, with 15 bases left between them. Germline V lookup: CDR1 MDHEN, CDR2 SYDVKM. CDR3 sequence (DNA): TGTGCCAGCAGGGAGGCCGGGGACACTAATTCACCCCTCCACTTT. It is translated as CASREAGDTNSPLHF.

A word on this clonotype: Just one base apart from a much larger clone, this may be a read error. The chain employs TRBV29-1 and TRBJ2-7; 7 bases align to TRBD1. The CDR3 consists of 15 residues. CDR1 is SQVTM, CDR2 ANQGSEA, per germline. The CDR3 region is CSVEDRRTGSHEQYF. Here the CDR3 DNA reads TGCAGCGTTGAAGATCGCCGGACAGGCTCCCACGAGCAGTACTTC.

The rearrangement joins TRBV24-1 to TRBJ2-3; D might be TRBD2 (6 bases). V dropped 2 bases and J dropped 1 base, with 15 bases sitting between them. The CDR3 totals 17 residues. Germline V gives CDR1 KGHDR, CDR2 SFDVKD. This chain's CDR3 is CATSDSLGTRRTDTQYF. In DNA, the CDR3 is TGTGCCACCAGTGATTCGCTTGGGACTCGTCGCACAGATACGCAGTATTTT.

At least ten counts were recorded for this clonotype. The rearrangement joins TRBV7-2 to TRBJ2-5; no reliable D call. The ends were cut back, 2 bases at V and 3 bases at J, with 4 bases in the middle. This CDR3 has 12 residues. In germline, CDR1 is SGHTA, CDR2 FQGNSA. Here the CDR3 DNA reads TGTGCCAGCAGCTTAACAGAAGAGACCCAGTACTTC. Amino acid sequence: CASSLTEETQYF.

The chain employs TRBV11-1 and TRBJ2-5; 10 nucleotides agree with TRBD2. The CDR3 totals 17 residues. V was clipped by 1 base and J by 1 base; unmatched bases: 6. Germline V gene sequence: CDR1 SGHAT, CDR2 FQDESV (reference sequence). CDR3 bases: TGTGCCAGCAGCTTAGTCGTAGCGGGGGGTCTCCAAGAGACCCAGTACTTC. Translated: CASSLVVAGGLQETQYF.

This clonotype has a handful of counts. V usage is TRBV20-1 and J usage is TRBJ2-1; D may be TRBD2 (7 bases). The CDR3 length is 19 residues. V was trimmed by 1 base and J by 3 bases, leaving 25 bases between them. CDR1 and CDR2 (germline): DFQATT, SNEGSKA (reference sequence). The CDR3 sequence is CSARGGGQTNKLIYNEQFF. The DNA of the CDR3 is TGCAGTGCTAGAGGGGGGGGCCAAACCAACAAACTGATCTACAATGAGCAGTTCTTC.

J is TRBJ1-1 and V is TRBV20-1; D may be TRBD1 (5 bases). The CDR3 has 13 amino acids. Trimming shortened V by 3 bases and J by 10 bases, and 18 bases separated the two germline ends. CDR1 and CDR2 from the germline V gene are DFQATT and SNEGSKA (reference sequence). CDR3 nucleotides: TGCAGTGCTAGGGGGGAGGATCCCACTAGAGCTTTCTTT. Translation gives CSARGEDPTRAFF.

As to this clonotype: An end of the junction does not agree with germline; a read error may underlie this. The V and J genes are TRBV20-1 and TRBJ2-7; either TRBD1 or TRBD2 may fit D (5 bases each). The germline gives CDR1 DFQATT, CDR2 SNEGSKA (reference sequence). The CDR3 sequence is 13 residues long. The CDR3 DNA is TGCGGTGCTAGATGGGACGTAACCTACGAGCAGTACTTC. Protein product: CGARWDVTYEQYF.